The clone carrying this T cell receptor beta chain was counted many times. Its antigen remains unidentified. These data belong to a study of T cell repertoires in cytomegalovirus infection. The CDR3 contains 13 residues. Trimming shortened V by 10 bases and J by 2 bases, and 11 bases separated the two germline ends. Germline CDR1 KGHDR, CDR2 SFDVKD. MiXCR was run by TCRdb on the reads, yielding one entry per CDR3 protein. The sample has about 830,000 distinct CDR3 sequences; about 31% are singletons. The sample consisted of cultured CD8+ T cells from PBMCs, taken from culture after CMV antigen stimulation. The chain carries TRBV24-1 and TRBJ1-5; D ambiguous. The source of this sequence is a human donor in good health (CMV status not recorded). Some clones in this sample may be carry-over from other donors' samples. The DNA of the CDR3 is TGTGCCACGAGTCCGGCGGGCAATCAGCCCCAGCATTTT. It specifies CATSPAGNQPQHF.